This TCR beta chain appears in the sequencing data of a study of shared T cell receptors in the human thymus. Germline CDR1 and CDR2: SGHVS and FQNEAQ. The CDR3 has 14 amino acids. J lost 5 bases, V lost 4 bases, and 5 bases had no gene match. Only in-frame clones appear in the TCRdb table, and some are missing; sequencing was by immunoSEQ multiplex PCR. The table records about 660,000 clones, 70% to 90% of them present only once. These records were also assigned to another study, of human thymus T cells. This second report adds: Related studies noted strongly shared thymic repertoires across unrelated people.

The sequence was obtained from a boy under two years old with a congenital heart defect. The chain has TRBV7-8 and TRBJ2-5; 9 nucleotides match TRBD2. The sample comprised thymocytes. The CDR3 nucleotides read TGTGCCAGCAGCTATAGCGGGAGCGTTGAGACCCAGTACTTC. Translation: CASSYSGSVETQYF.